The rows below give T cell receptor beta chains drawn from one sample of a study of blood T cell repertoires in COVID-19. Clones were sequenced by immunoSEQ multiplex PCR, and TCRdb holds only the in-frame ones, with some missing. The sample holds 120,000 to 150,000 clones, 85% seen once. The sequenced sample was PBMCs or T cells enriched from blood (not recorded which). The receptors were sampled from a woman between 40 and 50 years old who had recovered from COVID-19. Each CDR3 is given with its conserved first and last residue. A D gene is named only where the DNA matches it firmly. A clone size is listed for some rows: how often the clone was seen (once, few, many), or a class if it is expanded.

TRBD1,NA,TRBJ1-2,TRBV30,CAWSVTRTGINYGYTF,TGTGCCTGGAGTGTGACTAGGACAGGGATTAACTATGGCTACACCTTC
NA,few,TRBJ1-1,TRBV11-3,CASTAGGNTEAFF,TGTGCCAGCACCGCGGGGGGGAACACTGAAGCTTTCTTT
NA,NA,TRBJ1-1,TRBV19,CASSYRDTEAFF,TGTGCCAGTAGTTACAGAGACACTGAAGCTTTCTTT
TRBD2,NA,TRBJ2-5,TRBV9,CASSGLAGGGETQYF,TGTGCCAGCAGCGGCCTAGCGGGAGGAGGAGAGACCCAGTACTTC
NA,NA,TRBJ1-5,TRBV19,CASSVVGQPQHF,TGTGCCAGTTCGGTGGTCGGTCAGCCCCAGCATTTT
NA,NA,TRBJ2-1,TRBV13,CASSQGLSSIPNNEQFF,TGTGCCAGCAGTCAGGGGCTATCTTCTATCCCGAACAATGAGCAGTTCTTC
NA,NA,TRBJ1-1,TRBV6-5,CASSPGQVYTEAFF,TGTGCCAGCAGCCCCGGACAAGTTTACACTGAAGCTTTCTTT
NA,NA,TRBJ1-1,TRBV11-2,CASSLNRVLSDTEAFF,TGTGCCAGCAGCCTCAACAGGGTTCTAAGCGACACTGAAGCTTTCTTT
TRBD1,NA,TRBJ2-7,TRBV6-5,CASSYAGQGTYEQYF,TGTGCCAGCAGTTATGCGGGACAGGGCACCTACGAGCAGTACTTC
NA,NA,TRBJ1-2,TRBV19,CASSADSWYGYTF,TGTGCCAGTAGTGCGGACAGTTGGTATGGCTACACCTTC
TRBD1,NA,TRBJ1-2,TRBV5-1,CASSSGTASYYGYTF,TGCGCCAGCAGCTCCGGGACAGCGAGCTACTATGGCTACACCTTC
NA,once,TRBJ1-1,TRBV5-1,CASRGSQVTEAFF,TGCGCCAGCAGAGGAAGTCAGGTCACTGAAGCTTTCTTT
NA,NA,TRBJ1-1,TRBV4-1,CASSLLPGGSGGNTEAFF,TGCGCCAGCAGCCTTCTGCCTGGGGGGAGTGGGGGGAACACTGAAGCTTTCTTT
TRBD1,NA,TRBJ1-1,TRBV4-1,CASSPLRQGITEAFF,TGCGCCAGCAGCCCACTACGACAGGGTATCACTGAAGCTTTCTTT
NA,NA,TRBJ2-1,TRBV19,CASRGGASSYNEQFF,TGTGCCAGTAGGGGCGGGGCGAGCTCCTACAATGAGCAGTTCTTC
NA,NA,TRBJ2-4,TRBV11-2,CASSLEGTEGGNLAKNIQYF,TGTGCCAGCAGCTTAGAGGGGACGGAGGGCGGAAATCTAGCCAAAAACATTCAGTACTTC
TRBD1,few,TRBJ1-1,TRBV11-1,CASRSYRGGTEAFF,TGTGCCAGCAGGTCATACAGGGGGGGCACTGAAGCTTTCTTT
NA,NA,TRBJ2-7,TRBV21-1,CASSIGGFYEQYF,TGTGCCAGCAGCATCGGGGGTTTCTACGAGCAGTACTTC
TRBD2,NA,TRBJ2-7,TRBV9,CASSVATGLASEQYF,TGTGCCAGCAGCGTAGCTACGGGACTAGCAAGCGAGCAGTACTTC
TRBD2,few,TRBJ2-3,TRBV5-1,CASTQVTSGRATQYF,TGCGCCAGCACGCAGGTAACAAGCGGGAGGGCCACGCAGTATTTT
NA,once,TRBJ2-1,TRBV7-9,CASSPPGVNNEQFF,TGTGCCAGCAGCCCGCCGGGGGTCAACAATGAGCAGTTCTTC
TRBD1,NA,TRBJ2-7,TRBV11-3,CASSLGTGVEADEQYF,TGTGCCAGCAGCTTAGGAACAGGGGTGGAAGCGGACGAGCAGTACTTC
NA,NA,TRBJ1-2,TRBV7-8,CASSLGLADGYTF,TGTGCCAGCAGCTTAGGGTTGGCAGATGGCTACACCTTC
TRBD2,NA,TRBJ2-4,TRBV9,CASSVVLAGHLAKNIQYF,TGTGCCAGCAGCGTAGTACTAGCGGGACACTTAGCCAAAAACATTCAGTACTTC
TRBD1,NA,TRBJ1-1,TRBV2,CASATFSWRFGQGNTEAFF,TGTGCCAGCGCCACTTTCTCTTGGCGATTCGGACAGGGGAACACTGAAGCTTTCTTT
TRBD1,NA,TRBJ2-7,TRBV5-6,CASSLAWDRETYEQYF,TGTGCCAGCAGCTTGGCCTGGGACAGGGAGACATACGAGCAGTACTTC
TRBD2,once,TRBJ2-2,TRBV5-1,CASCLDSGRVTGELFF,TGCGCCAGCTGCCTCGACAGCGGGAGGGTCACCGGGGAGCTGTTTTTT
TRBD2,NA,TRBJ2-3,TRBV2,CASRGLGPRDTQYF,TGTGCCAGCAGAGGACTAGGACCAAGAGATACGCAGTATTTT
TRBD2,NA,TRBJ2-3,TRBV7-3,CASSLPLGEGDTQYF,TGTGCCAGCAGCCTCCCGCTGGGGGAGGGAGATACGCAGTATTTT
TRBD1,NA,TRBJ1-2,TRBV5-1,CASSLGTGFGGTNYGYTF,TGCGCCAGCAGCTTGGGGACAGGGTTCGGAGGGACTAACTATGGCTACACCTTC
NA,NA,TRBJ2-6,TRBV10-3,CAISEPYEGVGANVLTF,TGTGCCATCAGTGAGCCTTACGAGGGGGTAGGGGCCAACGTCCTGACTTTC
NA,NA,TRBJ2-7,TRBV21-1,CASSFLRTSGDRYEQYF,TGTGCCAGCAGCTTCCTGAGGACTAGCGGGGATCGTTACGAGCAGTACTTC
TRBD2,NA,TRBJ2-2,TRBV14,CASSQEREIGELFF,TGTGCCAGCAGCCAAGAGCGGGAGATCGGGGAGCTGTTTTTT
NA,NA,TRBJ1-2,TRBV7-9,CASSLDGAGYTF,TGTGCCAGCAGCTTGGATGGGGCCGGCTACACCTTC
NA,NA,TRBJ1-1,TRBV9,CASSGIGGAFF,TGTGCCAGCAGCGGAATCGGGGGGGCTTTCTTT
TRBD1,NA,TRBJ1-3,TRBV19,CASSKRQGKRNTIYF,TGTGCCAGTAGTAAAAGACAGGGGAAACGAAACACCATATATTTT
NA,NA,TRBJ2-5,TRBV6-5,CASSYARRTQETQYF,TGTGCCAGCAGTTACGCCCGTCGAACACAAGAGACCCAGTACTTC
NA,NA,TRBJ2-3,TRBV7-2,CASSRQSTDTQYF,TGTGCCAGCAGCAGACAATCCACAGATACGCAGTATTTT
TRBD1,NA,TRBJ1-2,TRBV6-5,CASRATGGFDYGYTF,TGTGCCAGCAGAGCGACAGGGGGATTTGACTATGGCTACACCTTC
NA,NA,TRBJ1-4,TRBV20-1,CSASPSDTEKLFF,TGCAGTGCTAGTCCCTCCGACACAGAAAAACTGTTTTTT
NA,NA,TRBJ1-3,TRBV7-9,CASSDPARDTIYF,TGTGCCAGCAGCGATCCCGCCCGGGACACCATATATTTT
NA,NA,TRBJ1-3,TRBV5-8,CASSQGLTLRNTIYF,TGTGCCAGCAGCCAGGGACTTACCCTACGGAACACCATATATTTT
TRBD2,NA,TRBJ2-1,TRBV5-6,CASSLWEGAEQFF,TGTGCCAGCAGCTTGTGGGAGGGCGCAGAGCAGTTCTTC
TRBD2,NA,TRBJ2-7,TRBV2,CASSEVRGGSGIEQYF,TGTGCCAGCAGTGAAGTGAGAGGCGGGAGTGGAATCGAGCAGTACTTC
TRBD1,NA,TRBJ1-1,TRBV9,CASSVAPDRGMNTEAFF,TGTGCCAGCAGCGTAGCTCCGGACAGGGGCATGAACACTGAAGCTTTCTTT
TRBD2,few,TRBJ2-1,TRBV9,CASSVGLAGINEQFF,TGTGCCAGCAGCGTAGGTCTAGCGGGTATAAATGAGCAGTTCTTC
NA,NA,TRBJ2-2,TRBV2,CASSRDRLNTGELFF,TGTGCCAGCAGCCGAGACAGGTTGAACACCGGGGAGCTGTTTTTT
NA,few,TRBJ1-1,TRBV25-1,CASSDPAGGDTEAFF,TGTGCCAGCAGTGATCCCGCGGGGGGGGACACTGAAGCTTTCTTT
NA,NA,TRBJ1-4,TRBV19,CASNNARSGLNEKLFF,TGTGCCAGTAACAACGCCAGGTCCGGTCTTAATGAAAAACTGTTTTTT
NA,NA,TRBJ2-5,TRBV4-2,CASSQAPRQETQYF,TGTGCCAGCAGCCAGGCCCCGAGGCAAGAGACCCAGTACTTC
NA,NA,TRBJ2-7,TRBV3-1/TRBV3-2,CASSQDSAPGRIYEQYF,TGTGCCAGCAGCCAAGATTCCGCGCCAGGGAGGATCTACGAGCAGTACTTC
NA,NA,TRBJ1-5,TRBV7-9,CASSLGTLGPQHF,TGTGCCAGCAGCTTGGGTACCCTAGGGCCCCAGCATTTT
TRBD2,few,TRBJ2-7,TRBV5-6,CASSKTSGGLYEQYF,TGTGCCAGCAGCAAGACTAGCGGGGGCCTCTACGAGCAGTACTTC